The clone carrying this T cell receptor beta chain was found many times. CDR1 is SGHRS and CDR2 is YFSETQ in the germline V gene. V was clipped by 4 bases and J by 1 base, with 8 bases between them. The CDR3 runs to 13 residues. The data stem from a study of T-cell reconstitution after alpha-beta-depleted transplantation in children. The TCRbeta library incorporated unique molecular identifiers. TCRdb re-analysed the PCR reads in MiXCR, keeping a single row per CDR3 protein. This table holds 490,000 or so distinct CDR3 sequences, 8% to 11% found once. The sample was PBMCs, taken before TCRalphabeta/CD19-depleted stem cell transplant. The sequence was collected from a child aged 2 to 15 with inherited bone marrow failure, due to receive a stem cell transplant. The V and J genes are TRBV5-1 and TRBJ1-2; no firm D call. CDR3 in DNA: TGCGCCAGCAGCATAGACGTTAACTATGGCTACACCTTC. Translating it yields CASSIDVNYGYTF.